Listed below are T cell receptor beta chains from one sample, sequenced in a study of blood T cells in healthy people across ages. Using its own MiXCR run on the 5' RACE reads, TCRdb lists one record per CDR3 protein. The profile shows over 1,300,000 distinct CDR3 sequences, 59% of them singletons. The sample taken for sequencing was blood. The receptors shown here come from a man between 18 and 35 years old in good health. Both conserved end residues are part of each CDR3. Each record gives: V gene, clone size, J gene, D gene, CDR3 protein, CDR3 DNA. The D gene is left open where the match is weak. The size entry is marked missing in some rows and otherwise reads once, few, many or a size class.

TRBV15,.,TRBJ2-5,.,CATSSYQGETQYF,TGTGCCACCAGCTCATATCAGGGGGAGACCCAGTACTTC
TRBV2,few,TRBJ2-5,TRBD2,CASGLAGLETQYF,TGTGCCAGCGGACTAGCGGGATTAGAGACCCAGTACTTC
TRBV7-9,many,TRBJ2-1,.,CASSLVTGVVEQFF,TGTGCCAGCAGCTTAGTTACGGGGGTGGTTGAGCAGTTCTTC
TRBV20-1,.,TRBJ2-7,.,CSARDAPRGPYEQYF,TGCAGTGCTAGAGATGCCCCCAGGGGCCCCTACGAGCAGTACTTC
TRBV15,.,TRBJ2-2,.,CATSRDLGPPEGGELFF,TGTGCCACCAGCAGAGATCTTGGGCCCCCCGAGGGCGGGGAGCTGTTTTTT
TRBV6-1,.,TRBJ2-7,.,CATRGTSSYEQYF,TGTGCCACCAGGGGTACATCCTCCTACGAGCAGTACTTC
TRBV4-2,few,TRBJ2-7,.,CASSQELSLEQYF,TGTGCCAGCAGCCAAGAATTAAGTCTCGAGCAGTACTTC
TRBV11-2,.,TRBJ2-7,TRBD2,CASSSEMGLAGIIHEQYF,TGTGCCAGCAGCTCGGAAATGGGACTAGCGGGAATTATCCACGAGCAGTACTTC
TRBV28,.,TRBJ1-1,.,CASSSKGWTVNTEAFF,TGTGCTAGCAGCTCCAAGGGCTGGACAGTGAACACTGAAGCTTTCTTT
TRBV5-1,few,TRBJ1-2,TRBD1,CASMRDGQGGDGYTF,TGCGCCAGCATGAGAGATGGACAGGGAGGAGATGGCTACACCTTC
TRBV11-1,few,TRBJ1-1,.,CASSFEARAMNTEAFF,TGTGCCAGCAGCTTCGAGGCCCGGGCTATGAACACTGAAGCTTTCTTT
TRBV6-2/TRBV6-3,.,TRBJ1-5,.,CASSYRASRGNQPQHF,TGTGCCAGCAGTTACCGCGCCAGCAGGGGAAACCAGCCCCAGCATTTT
TRBV5-6,.,TRBJ2-4,TRBD2,CASSPSGTAGGPQNIQYF,TGTGCCAGCAGCCCTTCCGGTACAGCGGGAGGGCCCCAAAACATTCAGTACTTC
TRBV20-1,few,TRBJ2-3,.,CSARVRGSGYKISTDTQYF,TGCAGTGCTAGAGTTAGAGGGAGCGGATACAAGATTAGCACAGATACGCAGTATTTT
TRBV4-3,.,TRBJ2-5,TRBD2,CASSQSSGYQETQYF,TGCGCCAGCAGCCAGTCTAGCGGGTACCAAGAGACCCAGTACTTC
TRBV6-5,once,TRBJ1-6,.,CASSLEQYYNSPLHF,TGTGCCAGCAGTTTGGAACAGTACTATAATTCACCCCTCCACTTT
TRBV12-3/TRBV12-4,few,TRBJ2-7,TRBD1,CASSRDRAPYEQYF,TGTGCCAGCAGCCGCGACAGGGCGCCCTACGAGCAGTACTTC
TRBV7-9,.,TRBJ2-1,.,CASSWTLTGPQFF,TGTGCCAGCAGCTGGACCCTGACAGGACCGCAGTTCTTC
TRBV7-2,few,TRBJ1-2,.,CASSLAYRNYGYTF,TGTGCCAGCAGCTTAGCTTACAGAAACTATGGCTACACCTTC
TRBV13,.,TRBJ2-1,.,CASSSQVHANNEQFF,TGTGCCAGCAGTTCACAGGTGCATGCCAACAATGAGCAGTTCTTC
TRBV6-2/TRBV6-3,.,TRBJ2-1,TRBD2,CASRRRTSGYNEQFF,TGTGCCAGCAGGCGGCGGACTAGCGGCTACAATGAGCAGTTCTTC
TRBV11-1,once,TRBJ2-7,TRBD1,CASRDSPGRVEQYF,TGTGCCTCCAGGGACAGTCCAGGGCGCGTGGAGCAGTACTTC
TRBV28,.,TRBJ1-6,.,CASSGSLVSPLHF,TGTGCCAGCAGTGGGAGCCTGGTTTCACCCCTCCACTTT
TRBV6-5,.,TRBJ2-1,TRBD1,CASSARQGLWNEQFF,TGTGCCAGCAGTGCTCGACAGGGGCTATGGAATGAGCAGTTCTTC
TRBV11-2,.,TRBJ2-3,.,CASSLDFLTQYF,TGTGCCAGCAGCTTAGACTTTCTTACGCAGTATTTT
TRBV18,.,TRBJ2-1,TRBD2,CASSPSGRFDEQFF,TGTGCCAGCTCACCTAGCGGGAGATTCGATGAGCAGTTCTTC
TRBV7-8,.,TRBJ2-1,.,CASSRTPGDSYNEQFF,TGTGCCAGCAGCCGTACCCCGGGGGACTCCTACAATGAGCAGTTCTTC
TRBV5-1,few,TRBJ2-7,.,CASSFTPGPSYEQYF,TGCGCCAGCAGTTTTACTCCGGGACCGTCCTACGAGCAGTACTTC
TRBV20-1,.,TRBJ1-1,TRBD1,CSARDLQGEGTEAFF,TGCAGTGCTAGAGATTTGCAGGGGGAAGGCACTGAAGCTTTCTTT
TRBV28,.,TRBJ1-2,.,CASERSRGTYGYTF,TGTGCCAGCGAGAGGTCCCGGGGTACTTATGGCTACACCTTC
TRBV4-1,.,TRBJ2-5,.,CASSQVTLQETQYF,TGCGCCAGCAGCCAAGTGACACTCCAGGAGACCCAGTACTTC
TRBV7-2,.,TRBJ1-3,.,CASSLKGSDGNTIYF,TGTGCCAGCAGCTTAAAAGGCTCCGATGGAAACACCATATATTTT
TRBV6-6,few,TRBJ1-2,TRBD1,CASSSGTENYGYTF,TGTGCCAGCAGTTCTGGGACAGAGAACTATGGCTACACCTTC
TRBV6-1,.,TRBJ2-7,TRBD2,CASSRNAGVGEQYF,TGTGCCAGCAGCCGGAACGCGGGAGTGGGTGAGCAGTACTTC
TRBV11-1,.,TRBJ1-1,.,CASSLVEGHTEAFF,TGTGCCAGCAGCTTAGTAGAGGGGCACACTGAAGCTTTCTTT
TRBV27,.,TRBJ2-1,.,CASRPDHPSDYNEQFF,TGTGCCAGCAGGCCCGATCATCCTAGCGACTACAATGAGCAGTTCTTC
TRBV6-6,.,TRBJ2-1,TRBD1,CASSREDRVSYNEQFF,TGTGCCAGCAGCAGAGAAGACAGGGTCTCCTACAATGAGCAGTTCTTC
TRBV27,.,TRBJ2-7,TRBD1,CASSLSGQVYEQYF,TGTGCCAGCAGTTTATCGGGACAGGTCTACGAGCAGTACTTC
TRBV6-5,.,TRBJ2-3,.,CASSYSGGDAQYF,TGTGCCAGCAGTTACTCGGGGGGTGATGCGCAGTATTTT
TRBV7-2,few,TRBJ2-4,.,CASSLRGGQSYIQYF,TGTGCCAGCAGCCTCAGGGGGGGTCAAAGTTACATTCAGTACTTC
TRBV12-5,.,TRBJ2-7,.,CASGVCQLAIQYF,TGTGCTAGTGGTGTCTGTCAGCTTGCTATTCAGTACTTC
TRBV20-1,.,TRBJ1-1,.,CSASPDSYTEAFF,TGCAGTGCTAGCCCCGACAGCTACACTGAAGCTTTCTTT
TRBV5-1,.,TRBJ2-7,TRBD1,CASSLGDRGTPEQYF,TGCGCCAGCAGCTTGGGGGACAGGGGTACTCCCGAGCAGTACTTC
TRBV27,many,TRBJ2-7,.,CASSLIGDEQYF,TGTGCCAGCAGTTTAATAGGCGACGAGCAGTACTTC
TRBV7-2,.,TRBJ2-1,.,CASSKEWGPYNEQFF,TGTGCCAGCAGCAAGGAGTGGGGACCCTACAATGAGCAGTTCTTC
TRBV27,.,TRBJ2-7,TRBD2,CASSRDYVTYEQYF,TGTGCCAGCAGTCGGGACTACGTGACCTACGAGCAGTACTTC
TRBV20-1,.,TRBJ1-1,.,CSALRSLNTEAFF,TGCAGTGCTCTCAGGAGTTTGAACACTGAAGCTTTCTTT
TRBV25-1,.,TRBJ2-4,.,CASSETGGYKNIQYF,TGTGCCAGCAGTGAAACGGGTGGATACAAAAACATTCAGTACTTC
TRBV20-1,.,TRBJ2-3,.,CSASGTPLTDTQYF,TGCAGTGCTTCCGGGACACCACTCACAGATACGCAGTATTTT
TRBV28,.,TRBJ1-5,.,CASSIPRTVGNQPQHF,TGTGCCAGCAGCATACCAAGGACAGTTGGCAATCAGCCCCAGCATTTT
TRBV7-7,.,TRBJ2-3,.,CASSLGTGMQDTQYF,TGTGCTAGCAGCTTAGGGACGGGAATGCAGGATACGCAGTATTTT
TRBV6-6,.,TRBJ2-4,TRBD2,CASSYSGGRGDIQYF,TGTGCCAGCAGTTACAGCGGGGGTAGGGGGGACATTCAGTACTTC
TRBV14,once,TRBJ2-1,.,CASSQAPGRIVTWEQFF,TGTGCCAGCAGCCAAGCACCAGGGAGGATTGTTACATGGGAGCAGTTCTTC
TRBV7-9,.,TRBJ2-7,TRBD1,CASSLDDRGLYEQYF,TGTGCCAGCAGCTTAGACGACAGGGGGCTTTACGAGCAGTACTTC
TRBV6-1,.,TRBJ1-2,.,CASSEGRGGYGYTF,TGTGCCAGCAGTGAAGGCAGGGGAGGGTACGGCTACACCTTC
TRBV7-7,.,TRBJ2-7,TRBD1,CASSLGDSRLYEQYF,TGTGCTAGCAGCTTAGGGGACAGTCGTCTCTACGAGCAGTACTTC
TRBV20-1,few,TRBJ2-7,.,CSAAVNSYEQYF,TGCAGTGCCGCTGTAAATTCCTACGAGCAGTACTTC
TRBV20-1,.,TRBJ2-3,.,CSASIAGGTDTQYF,TGCAGTGCTAGTATTGCAGGGGGGACAGATACGCAGTATTTT
TRBV3-1,.,TRBJ1-4,.,CASSRPGNREKLFF,TGTGCCAGCAGCCGCCCAGGCAATCGTGAAAAACTGTTTTTT
TRBV3-1,few,TRBJ2-1,TRBD2,CASSQDPPGGPDEQFF,TGTGCCAGCAGCCAAGATCCCCCGGGAGGGCCCGATGAGCAGTTCTTC